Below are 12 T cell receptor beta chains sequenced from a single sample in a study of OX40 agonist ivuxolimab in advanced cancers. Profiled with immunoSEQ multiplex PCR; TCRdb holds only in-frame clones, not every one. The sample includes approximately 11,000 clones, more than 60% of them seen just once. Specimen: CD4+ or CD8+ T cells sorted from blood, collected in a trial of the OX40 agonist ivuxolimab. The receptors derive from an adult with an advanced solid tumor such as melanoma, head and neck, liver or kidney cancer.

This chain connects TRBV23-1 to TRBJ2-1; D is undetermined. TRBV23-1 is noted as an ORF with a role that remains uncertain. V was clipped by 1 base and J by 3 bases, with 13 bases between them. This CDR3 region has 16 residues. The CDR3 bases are TGCGCCAGCAGTCAATACAAGGGTCCCGTCTACAATGAGCAGTTCTTC. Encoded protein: CASSQYKGPVYNEQFF.

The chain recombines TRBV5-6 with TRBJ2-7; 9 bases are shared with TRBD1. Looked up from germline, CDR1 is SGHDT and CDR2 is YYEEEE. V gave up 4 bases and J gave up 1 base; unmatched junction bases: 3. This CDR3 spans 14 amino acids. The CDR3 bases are TGTGCCAGCAGCCCCGGGACAGGGTCCTACGAGCAGTACTTC. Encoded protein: CASSPGTGSYEQYF.

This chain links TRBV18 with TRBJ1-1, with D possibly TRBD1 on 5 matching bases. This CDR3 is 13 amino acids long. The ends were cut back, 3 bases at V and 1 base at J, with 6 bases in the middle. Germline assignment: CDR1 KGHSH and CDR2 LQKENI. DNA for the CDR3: TGTGCCAGCTCACCGGACACGAACACTGAAGCTTTCTTT. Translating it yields CASSPDTNTEAFF.

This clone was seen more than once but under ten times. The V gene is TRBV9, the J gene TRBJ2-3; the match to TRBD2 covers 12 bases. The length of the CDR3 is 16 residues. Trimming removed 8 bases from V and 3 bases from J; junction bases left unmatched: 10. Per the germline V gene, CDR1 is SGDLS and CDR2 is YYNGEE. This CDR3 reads CASSRLAGDWTDTQYF. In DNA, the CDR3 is TGTGCCAGTTCCAGACTAGCGGGAGATTGGACAGATACGCAGTATTTT.

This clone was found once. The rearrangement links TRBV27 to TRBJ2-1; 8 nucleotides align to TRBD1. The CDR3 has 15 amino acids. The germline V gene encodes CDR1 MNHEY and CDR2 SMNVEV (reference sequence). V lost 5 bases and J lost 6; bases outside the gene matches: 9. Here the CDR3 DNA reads TGTGCCAGCAGTCTAGACAGGGGCGCGGTCAATGAGCAGTTCTTC. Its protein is CASSLDRGAVNEQFF.

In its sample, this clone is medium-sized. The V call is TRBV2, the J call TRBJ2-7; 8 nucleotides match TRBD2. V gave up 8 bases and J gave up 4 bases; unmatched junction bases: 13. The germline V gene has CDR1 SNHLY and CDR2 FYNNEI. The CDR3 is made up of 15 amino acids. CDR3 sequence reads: CASRGGLGAQYEQYF. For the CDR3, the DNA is TGTGCCAGCCGGGGGGGGTTAGGGGCACAGTACGAGCAGTACTTC.

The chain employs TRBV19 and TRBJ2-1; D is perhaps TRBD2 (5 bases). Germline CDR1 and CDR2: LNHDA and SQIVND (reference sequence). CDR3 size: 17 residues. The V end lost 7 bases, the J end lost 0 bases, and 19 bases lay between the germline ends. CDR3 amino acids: CASTMSPAAFSYNEQFF. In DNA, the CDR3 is TGTGCCAGTACCATGTCGCCAGCGGCCTTCTCCTACAATGAGCAGTTCTTC.

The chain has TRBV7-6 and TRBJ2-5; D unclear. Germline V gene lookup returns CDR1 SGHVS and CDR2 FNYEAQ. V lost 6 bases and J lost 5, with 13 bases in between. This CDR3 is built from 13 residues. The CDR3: CASSLDVVETQYF. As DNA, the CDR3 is TGTGCCAGCAGTCTAGACGTCGTTGAGACCCAGTACTTC.

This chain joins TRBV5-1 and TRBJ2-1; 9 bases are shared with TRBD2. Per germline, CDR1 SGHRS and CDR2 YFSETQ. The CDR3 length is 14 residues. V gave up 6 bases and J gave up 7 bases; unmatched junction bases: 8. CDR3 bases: TGCGCCAGCACCTGGACTAGCGTCCCAAATGAGCAGTTCTTC. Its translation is CASTWTSVPNEQFF.

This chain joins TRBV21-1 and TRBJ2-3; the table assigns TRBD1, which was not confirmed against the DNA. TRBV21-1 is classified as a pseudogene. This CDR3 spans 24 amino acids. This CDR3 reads CASRALWGDAGETGGERSTDTQYF. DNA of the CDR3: TGTGCAAGCAGAGCTCTCTGGGGCGATGCAGGGGAGACAGGCGGTGAAAGAAGCACAGATACGCAGTATTTT.

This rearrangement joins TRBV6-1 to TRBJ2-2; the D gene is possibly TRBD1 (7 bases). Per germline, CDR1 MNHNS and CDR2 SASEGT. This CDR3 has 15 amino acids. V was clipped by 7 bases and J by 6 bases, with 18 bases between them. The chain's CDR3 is CASIIQQGGAGELFF. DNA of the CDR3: TGTGCCAGCATAATCCAGCAGGGGGGTGCCGGGGAGCTGTTTTTT.

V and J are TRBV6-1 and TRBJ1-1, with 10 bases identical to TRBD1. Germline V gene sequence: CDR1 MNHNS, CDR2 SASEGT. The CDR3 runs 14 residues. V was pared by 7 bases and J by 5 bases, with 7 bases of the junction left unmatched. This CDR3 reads CASNQRTGGTEAFF. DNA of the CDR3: TGTGCCAGCAACCAACGGACAGGGGGGACTGAAGCTTTCTTT.